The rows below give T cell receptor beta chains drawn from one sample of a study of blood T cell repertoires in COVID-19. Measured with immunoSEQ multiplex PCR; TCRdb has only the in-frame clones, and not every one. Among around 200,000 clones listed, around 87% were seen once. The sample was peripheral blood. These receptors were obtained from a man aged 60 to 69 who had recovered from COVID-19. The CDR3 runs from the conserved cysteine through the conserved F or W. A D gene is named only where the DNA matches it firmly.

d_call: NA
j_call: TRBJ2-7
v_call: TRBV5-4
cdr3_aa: CASSVADEQYF

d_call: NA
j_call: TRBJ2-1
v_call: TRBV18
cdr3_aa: CASSPQASSYNEQFF

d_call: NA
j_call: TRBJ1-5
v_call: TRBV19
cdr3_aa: CASSKAGGNQPQHF

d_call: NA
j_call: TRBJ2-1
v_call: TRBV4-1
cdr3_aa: CASSQDRTSGEQFF

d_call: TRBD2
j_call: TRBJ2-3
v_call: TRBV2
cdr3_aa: CASRTSGANAQYF

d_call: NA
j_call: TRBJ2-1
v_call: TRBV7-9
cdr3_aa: CASSSGSRGEQFF

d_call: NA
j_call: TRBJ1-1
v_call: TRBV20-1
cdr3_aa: CSASSGANTEAFF

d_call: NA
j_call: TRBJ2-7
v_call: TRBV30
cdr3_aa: CAWSALMGPQTEQYF

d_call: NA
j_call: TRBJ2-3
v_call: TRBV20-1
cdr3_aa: CSASGGLPDTQYF

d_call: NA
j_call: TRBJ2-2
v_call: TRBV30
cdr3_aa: CAWLPSRFAAGELFF

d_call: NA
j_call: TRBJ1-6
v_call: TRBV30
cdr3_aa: CAWREGGGWSNSPLHF

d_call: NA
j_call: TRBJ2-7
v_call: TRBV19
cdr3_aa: CASSTYRDTYEQYF

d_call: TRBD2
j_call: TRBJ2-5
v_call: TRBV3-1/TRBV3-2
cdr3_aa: CASSLGTSGRETQYF

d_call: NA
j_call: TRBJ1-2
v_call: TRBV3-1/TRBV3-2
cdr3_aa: CASSQDSAGAYYGYTF

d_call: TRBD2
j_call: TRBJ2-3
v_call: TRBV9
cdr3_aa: CASSVYGGFGTDTQYF

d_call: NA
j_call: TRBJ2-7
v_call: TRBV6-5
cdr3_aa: CASSQDPYEQYF

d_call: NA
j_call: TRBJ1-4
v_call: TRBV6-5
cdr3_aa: CASVRGDVEEKLFF

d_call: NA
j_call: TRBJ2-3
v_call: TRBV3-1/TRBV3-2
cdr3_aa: CASSLITDTQYF

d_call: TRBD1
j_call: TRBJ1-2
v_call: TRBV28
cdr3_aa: CASSLWGQTGAYGYTF

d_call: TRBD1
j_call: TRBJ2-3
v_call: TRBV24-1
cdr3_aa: CATSASGTGRWTDTQYF

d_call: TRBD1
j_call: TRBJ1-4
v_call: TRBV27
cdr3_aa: CASSTRQGKDEKLFF

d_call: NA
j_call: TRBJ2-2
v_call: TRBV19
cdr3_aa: CASSINSGGANTGELFF

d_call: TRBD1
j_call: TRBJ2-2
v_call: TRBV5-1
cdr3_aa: CASSSGTGSTGELFF

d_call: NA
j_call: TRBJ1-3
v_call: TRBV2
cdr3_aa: CASTLEAARNTIYF

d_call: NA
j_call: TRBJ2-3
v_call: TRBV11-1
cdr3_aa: CASSPDIITDTQYF

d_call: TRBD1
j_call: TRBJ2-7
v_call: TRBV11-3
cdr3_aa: CASSSRTGGGEQYF

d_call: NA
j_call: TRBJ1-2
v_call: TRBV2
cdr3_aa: CASSSQGFYGYTF

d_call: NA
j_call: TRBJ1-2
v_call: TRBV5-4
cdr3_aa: CASSSKQDYGYTF

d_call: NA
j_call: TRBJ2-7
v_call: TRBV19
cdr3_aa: CASTNSREVLYEQYF

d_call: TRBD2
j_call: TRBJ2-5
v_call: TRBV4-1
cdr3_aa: CASSQPRGTSAPQETQYF

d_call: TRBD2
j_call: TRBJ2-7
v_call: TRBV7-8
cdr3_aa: CASSLGLAGVRVYEQYF

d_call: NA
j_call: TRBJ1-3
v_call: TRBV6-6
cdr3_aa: CASSHSRAGGNTIYF

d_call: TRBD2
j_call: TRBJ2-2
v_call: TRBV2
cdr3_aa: CASSERGLAGGGTGELFF

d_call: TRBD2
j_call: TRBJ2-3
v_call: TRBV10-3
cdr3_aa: CAISESPSGTTTDTQYF

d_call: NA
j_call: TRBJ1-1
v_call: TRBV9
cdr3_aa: CASSKANGNTEAFF

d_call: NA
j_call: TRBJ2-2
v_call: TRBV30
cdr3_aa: CAWSGSSGNTGELFF

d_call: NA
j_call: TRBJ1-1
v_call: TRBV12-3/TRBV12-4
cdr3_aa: CASSHRVNTEAFF

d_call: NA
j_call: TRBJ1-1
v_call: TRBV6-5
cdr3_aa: CACGGGNTEAFF

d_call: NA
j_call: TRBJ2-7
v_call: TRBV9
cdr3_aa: CASSVAQGGYEQYF

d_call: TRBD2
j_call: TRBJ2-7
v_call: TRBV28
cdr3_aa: CSWGGTKEPEQYF

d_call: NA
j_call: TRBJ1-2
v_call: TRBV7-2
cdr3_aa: CASSLDGGGVPYGYTF

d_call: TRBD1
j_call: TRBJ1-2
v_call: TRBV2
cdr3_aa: CASTGQVRYTF

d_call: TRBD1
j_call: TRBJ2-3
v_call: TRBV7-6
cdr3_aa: CASSTAGGDTDTQYF

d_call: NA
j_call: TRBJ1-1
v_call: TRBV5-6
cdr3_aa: CASSIGHPNTEAFF

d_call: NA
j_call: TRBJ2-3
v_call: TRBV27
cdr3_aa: CASSPSFITDTQYF

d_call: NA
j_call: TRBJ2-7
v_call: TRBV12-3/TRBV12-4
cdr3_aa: CASSLDTTDEQYF

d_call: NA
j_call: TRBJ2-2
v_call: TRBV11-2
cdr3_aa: CASRQGRSTGELFF

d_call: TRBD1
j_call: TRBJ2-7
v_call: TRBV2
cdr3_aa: CASSGQGLYEQYF

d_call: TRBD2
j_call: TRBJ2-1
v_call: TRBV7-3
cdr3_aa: CASSLMGSGGRSEQFF

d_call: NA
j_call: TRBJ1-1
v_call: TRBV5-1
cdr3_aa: CASSFDRDTEAFF

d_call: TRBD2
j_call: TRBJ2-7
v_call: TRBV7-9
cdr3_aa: CASSLDPSGGIDEQYF

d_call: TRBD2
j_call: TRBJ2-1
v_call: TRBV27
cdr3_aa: CASSFGLAGDNEQFF

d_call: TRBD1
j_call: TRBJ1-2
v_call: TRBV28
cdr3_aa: CASRATGPHYGYTF

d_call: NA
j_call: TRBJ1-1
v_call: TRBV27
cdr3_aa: CASSFDPRTEAFF

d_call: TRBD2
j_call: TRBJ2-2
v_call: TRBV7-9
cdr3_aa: CASSSTSRLAGIGTGELFF